The entry below describes one T cell receptor (beta chain). This record comes from a study of blood T cell repertoires in COVID-19. Study details: Donors in the United States, Italy and Spain gave samples during acute or convalescent COVID-19.

This CDR3 is built from 13 residues. Germline CDR1 and CDR2: LNHDA and SQIVND (reference sequence). V was shortened by 5 bases and J by 4 bases, with 11 bases between the two germline ends. Sequenced by immunoSEQ multiplex PCR; TCRdb stores in-frame clones only, minus some. The sample consists of 130,000 to 150,000 clones, roughly 80% of them appearing once. This receptor was taken from a man between 65 and 85 years old who had recovered from COVID-19. The V call is TRBV19, the J call TRBJ2-5, with TRBD2 as a possible D gene (6 bases). The sample comprised peripheral blood. CDR3 in amino acids: CASSPPGLETQYF. CDR3 DNA sequence: TGTGCCAGTAGTCCACCGGGACTAGAGACCCAGTACTTC.